The 25 T cell receptor beta chains below come from one sample, sequenced in a study of neoadjuvant anti-PD-1 for oral cavity cancer. Libraries were prepared by immunoSEQ multiplex PCR; TCRdb keeps only in-frame clonotypes and omits some of them. The sample lists 17,000 or so clones, about 64% seen once, with around 3% in the top ten. Sequencing was performed on PBMCs, taken before nivolumab (anti-PD-1) treatment. These receptors all stem from a person between 35 and 79 years old with oral cavity squamous cell carcinoma.

The J gene is TRBJ2-7, the V gene TRBV5-1, with TRBD2 matching 7 bases. This CDR3 comprises 15 residues. J gave up 2 bases and V 0 bases, and 5 bases lay outside the gene matches. Germline V gives CDR1 SGHRS, CDR2 YFSETQ. As DNA, the CDR3 is TGCGCCAGCAGCTTGGCCTCGGGGGGAACCTACGAGCAGTACTTC. Its protein product is CASSLASGGTYEQYF. The entire variable domain, with the rest obtained from reference TRBV5-1 and TRBJ2-7, is as follows: KAGVTQTPRYLIKTRGQQVTLSCSPISGHRSVSWYQQTPGQGLQFLFEYFSETQRNKGNFPGRFSGRQFSNSRSEMNVSTLELGDSALYLCASSLASGGTYEQYFGPGTRLTVT.

The chain recombines TRBV5-1 with TRBJ2-2; no definite D call. Trimming shortened V by 4 bases and J by 1 base, and 11 bases separated the two germline ends. The CDR3 length is 15 residues. Germline CDR1 reads SGHRS; CDR2 reads YFSETQ. DNA of the CDR3: TGCGCCAGCAGCCAATATGGGCAGAACACCGGGGAGCTGTTTTTT. Its translation is CASSQYGQNTGELFF. Looking up the rest from reference TRBV5-1 and TRBJ2-2 gives the full variable domain: KAGVTQTPRYLIKTRGQQVTLSCSPISGHRSVSWYQQTPGQGLQFLFEYFSETQRNKGNFPGRFSGRQFSNSRSEMNVSTLELGDSALYLCASSQYGQNTGELFFGEGSRLTVL.

This clone has more than one count but fewer than ten. This chain joins TRBV28 and TRBJ1-2, with TRBD1 matching 8 bases. Trimming cost V 6 bases and J 3 bases; bases outside gene matches: 9. This CDR3 has 15 amino acids. CDR1 and CDR2 from the germline V gene are MDHEN and SYDVKM. CDR3 sequence: CASSAPGTGYYGYTF. DNA of the CDR3: TGTGCCAGCAGCGCCCCCGGGACAGGCTACTATGGCTACACCTTC.

The gene calls are TRBV5-4 and TRBJ2-3; D not resolved. In germline, CDR1 is SGHNT, CDR2 YYREEE (reference sequence). The CDR3 has 13 amino acids. The V end lost 0 bases, the J end lost 1 base, and 3 bases lay between the germline ends. CDR3 protein: CASSLGGTDTQYF. CDR3 nucleotide sequence: TGTGCCAGCAGCTTGGGGGGCACAGATACGCAGTATTTT.

This rearrangement joins TRBV9 to TRBJ1-1; 8 nucleotides align to TRBD1. The trim removed 5 bases at V and 0 bases at J, leaving 6 bases unmatched. Germline CDR1 reads SGDLS; CDR2 reads YYNGEE. The CDR3 has 15 residues. CDR3 bases: TGTGCCAGCAGTCAACTGGACAGGGTGAACACTGAAGCTTTCTTT. This codes for CASSQLDRVNTEAFF. Full variable domain (missing parts from reference TRBV9 and TRBJ1-1): DSGVTQTPKHLITATGQRVTLRCSPRSGDLSVYWYQQSLDQGLQFLIQYYNGEERAKGNILERFSAQQFPDLHSELNLSSLELGDSALYFCASSQLDRVNTEAFFGQGTRLTVV.

CDR3 protein: CASSLEAGEGNEQFF. The CDR3 DNA reads as TGTGCCAGCAGCTTAGAGGCGGGAGAGGGCAATGAGCAGTTCTTC. The chain couples TRBV11-2 to TRBJ2-1, with 7 positions matching TRBD2. The trim removed 0 bases at V and 6 bases at J, leaving 5 bases unmatched. Germline V lookup: CDR1 SGHAT, CDR2 FQNNGV. CDR3 length equals 15 residues.

The V call is TRBV5-1, the J call TRBJ2-5; TRBD1 might be the D (6 bases). Trimming stripped 4 bases from V and 4 bases from J, with 11 bases between. Germline V gene lookup returns CDR1 SGHRS and CDR2 YFSETQ. The CDR3 covers 13 residues. The CDR3 bases are TGCGCCAGCAGCCGGGACAAGCCAGAGACCCAGTACTTC. It codes for CASSRDKPETQYF.

The CDR3 protein is CASSHRSGLPYNEQFF. CDR3 bases: TGCGCCAGCAGCCACCGTAGCGGGCTTCCCTACAATGAGCAGTTCTTC. The J gene is TRBJ2-1, the V gene TRBV4-1; TRBD2 aligns across 7 bases. CDR1 MGHRA and CDR2 YSYEKL come from the germline V gene. The trim removed 3 bases at V and 2 bases at J, leaving 7 bases unmatched. CDR3 length: 16 residues.

The chain carries TRBV7-2 and TRBJ1-1, with D maybe TRBD1 (5 bases). The CDR3 spans 14 residues. Germline CDR1 reads SGHTA; CDR2 reads FQGNSA. The V end lost 6 bases, the J end lost 3 bases, and 14 bases lay between the germline ends. The CDR3 region has the DNA TGTGCCAGCAGTATTGGAGGGACCGACACTGAAGCTTTCTTT. It specifies CASSIGGTDTEAFF.

This clone was seen only a few times. The J gene is TRBJ2-7, the V gene TRBV7-3; TRBD1 might be the D (6 bases). This CDR3 region has 13 residues. Germline V CDR1 and CDR2: SGHTA, FQGTGA. The ends were cut back, 11 bases at V and 4 bases at J, with 18 bases in the middle. CDR3 sequence: CAQGQGPQYEQYF. CDR3 sequence (DNA): TGTGCCCAGGGGCAGGGGCCACAGTACGAGCAGTACTTC. Full variable domain (rest looked up from reference TRBV7-3 and TRBJ2-7): GAGVSQTPSNKVTEKGKYVELRCDPISGHTALYWYRQSLGQGPEFLIYFQGTGAADDSGLPNDRFFAVRPEGSVSTLKIQRTERGDSAVYLCAQGQGPQYEQYFGPGTRLTVT.

The CDR3 protein is CASSNGLAFPYEQYF. CDR3 coding DNA: TGTGCCAGCAGCAACGGACTAGCATTTCCCTACGAGCAGTACTTC. V and J are TRBV9 and TRBJ2-7, with 8 bases that match TRBD2. This CDR3 spans 15 amino acids. Germline loops: CDR1 SGDLS, CDR2 YYNGEE. The junction had 8 bases not matched to a gene; V was cut back by 4 bases and J by 2 bases.

The genes are TRBV6-5 and TRBJ2-7; no reliable D call. Germline loops: CDR1 MNHEY, CDR2 SVGAGI. The ends were cut back, 4 bases at V and 1 base at J, with 5 bases in the middle. This CDR3 has 12 amino acids. The CDR3 nucleotides read TGTGCCAGCAGTTCTACGTCCTACGAGCAGTACTTC. Protein: CASSSTSYEQYF.

This clone occurred once. The chain employs TRBV5-1 and TRBJ1-1; 9 nucleotides line up with TRBD1. The germline V gene encodes CDR1 SGHRS and CDR2 YFSETQ. V lost 4 bases, J lost 5 bases, and 9 bases stayed unmatched. The CDR3 is 15 amino acids. CDR3 sequence reads: CASSTRQGVKTEAFF. The CDR3 DNA sequence: TGCGCCAGCAGCACTAGACAGGGGGTAAAAACTGAAGCTTTCTTT.

V is TRBV19 and J is TRBJ2-1; 9 bases match TRBD2. CDR1 is LNHDA and CDR2 is SQIVND in the germline V gene (reference sequence). J gave up 7 bases and V 5 bases, and 3 bases lay outside the gene matches. The CDR3 covers 13 residues. The CDR3 DNA reads TGTGCCAGTAGTTGGACTAGCGCTAATGAGCAGTTCTTC. Translation gives CASSWTSANEQFF.

This chain joins TRBV5-1 and TRBJ1-4; D unclear. This CDR3 region has 16 residues. Trimming pared 5 bases from V and 5 bases from J, leaving 19 bases between. Per germline, CDR1 SGHRS and CDR2 YFSETQ. CDR3 sequence reads: CASSPMIGESNEKLFF. In DNA, the CDR3 is TGCGCCAGCAGTCCAATGATTGGGGAATCGAATGAAAAACTGTTTTTT.

This clone showed up just a few times. This chain connects TRBV5-1 to TRBJ1-2; the match to TRBD1 covers 7 bases. The CDR3 covers 13 residues. In germline, CDR1 is SGHRS, CDR2 YFSETQ. Trimming took 2 bases from V and 6 from J; bases not matched to a gene: 4. The CDR3, as DNA: TGCGCCAGCAGCTTTTTAACAGGGGATGGCTACACCTTC. Translated: CASSFLTGDGYTF.

This clone appeared a few times. The J gene is TRBJ2-1, the V gene TRBV11-3; TRBD2 matches 12 bases. CDR1 SGHNT and CDR2 YENEEA come from the germline V gene. The CDR3 covers 13 residues. V was pared by 5 bases and J by 9 bases, with 2 bases of the junction left unmatched. The CDR3: CASSVTSGSEQFF. Written as DNA, the CDR3 is TGTGCCAGCAGCGTGACTAGCGGGAGTGAGCAGTTCTTC.

The J gene is TRBJ2-1, the V gene TRBV6-1; weak D call: TRBD1 (5 bases). The CDR3 sequence is 16 residues long. V was clipped by 2 bases and J by 1 base, with 12 bases between them. Germline lookup yields CDR1 MNHNS and CDR2 SASEGT. The CDR3 spells CASSETPDRSYNEQFF. The CDR3 bases are TGTGCCAGCAGTGAAACCCCCGACAGATCCTACAATGAGCAGTTCTTC.

The chain carries TRBV4-1 and TRBJ1-3; TRBD1 is a possible D gene (5 bases). Germline values: CDR1 MGHRA, CDR2 YSYEKL. The V end was cut by 1 base, the J end by 0 bases, with 10 bases between. The CDR3 runs 16 residues. CDR3: CASSQGRERSGNTIYF. As DNA, the CDR3 is TGCGCCAGCAGCCAAGGCAGGGAACGCTCTGGAAACACCATATATTTT.

In this sample, this clone turned up a few times. The chain combines TRBV27 with TRBJ2-2, with unresolved D. Trimming took off 6 bases at V and 4 bases at J, with 12 bases between the two ends. The CDR3 has 14 residues. Germline CDR1 reads MNHEY; CDR2 reads SMNVEV (reference sequence). The CDR3 region is CASSQRTPTGELFF. The CDR3 DNA reads as TGTGCCAGCAGCCAACGAACCCCCACCGGGGAGCTGTTTTTT.

V usage is TRBV6-1 and J usage is TRBJ2-3; no clear D gene. This CDR3 comprises 11 residues. CDR1 is MNHNS, CDR2 SASEGT, per germline. Trimming pared 4 bases from V and 6 bases from J, leaving 5 bases between. The CDR3 bases are TGTGCCAGCAGTGGGTTGGATACGCAGTATTTT. It yields the protein CASSGLDTQYF.

The sample holds a few counts of this clone. The CDR3 here is CASSSDVPGLAGTNTGELFF. DNA of the CDR3: TGCGCCAGCAGCTCCGATGTTCCGGGACTAGCGGGAACGAACACCGGGGAGCTGTTTTTT. The V gene is TRBV5-1, the J gene TRBJ2-2, with 13 bases matching TRBD2. Trimming took 3 bases from V and 0 from J; bases not matched to a gene: 11. Looked up from germline, CDR1 is SGHRS and CDR2 is YFSETQ. The CDR3 is 20 amino acids.

The V call is TRBV7-8, the J call TRBJ1-1, with D unresolved. The CDR3 is 14 amino acids. Trimming left V 1 base short and J 1 base short, with 7 bases between. In germline, CDR1 is SGHVS, CDR2 FQNEAQ. This chain's CDR3 is CASSLVETNTEAFF. CDR3 in DNA: TGTGCCAGCAGCTTAGTCGAAACGAACACTGAAGCTTTCTTT. Combining the CDR3 with reference TRBV7-8 and TRBJ1-1 gives the whole variable domain GAGVSQSPRYKVAKRGQDVALRCDPISGHVSLFWYQQALGQGPEFLTYFQNEAQLDKSGLPSDRFFAERPEGSVSTLKIQRTQQEDSAVYLCASSLVETNTEAFFGQGTRLTVV.

The chain links TRBV9 to TRBJ2-1; 8 bases fit TRBD2. V trimming: 0 bases; J trimming: 4 bases; junction bases outside the gene matches: 3. In germline, CDR1 is SGDLS, CDR2 YYNGEE. The CDR3 covers 15 residues. The CDR3 loop reads CASSVGAGAYNEQFF. For the CDR3, the DNA is TGTGCCAGCAGCGTAGGAGCGGGGGCATACAATGAGCAGTTCTTC.

This clone was counted between two and nine times. V gene TRBV10-3 combines with J gene TRBJ1-2; D gene uncertain. Trimming left V 3 bases short and J 3 bases short, with 8 bases between. Germline V gene data show CDR1 as ENHRY and CDR2 as SYGVKD. The CDR3 has 13 residues. CDR3 protein: CAISDKVDYGYTF. In nucleotides, the CDR3 is TGTGCCATCAGTGACAAGGTAGACTATGGCTACACCTTC.